These 3 T cell receptor beta chains share one sample of origin, sequenced in a study of PD-L1 blockade in urothelial cancer. Time point denoted: pretreatment peripheral blood. Sequencing was performed with immunoSEQ multiplex PCR; in TCRdb, only in-frame clones are kept and a portion is missing. The sample lists tens of thousands of clones; about 86% were seen once. The sample was PBMCs, taken around atezolizumab (anti-PD-L1) treatment. The source is a man between 65 and 85 years old with urothelial cancer.

This chain joins TRBV5-1 and TRBJ1-2; 9 positions match TRBD1. The CDR3 loop spans 14 amino acids. Germline trimming cut 4 bases from V and 7 bases from J; bases unmatched to any gene: 8. Germline V gene data show CDR1 as SGHRS and CDR2 as YFSETQ. In DNA, the CDR3 is TGCGCCAGCAGCCAGGGACAGGGAGAAAGTGGCTACACCTTC. It translates to CASSQGQGESGYTF.

The chain combines TRBV2 with TRBJ2-3; maybe TRBD2 (6 bases). The germline V gene encodes CDR1 SNHLY and CDR2 FYNNEI. The CDR3 sequence is 15 residues long. The germline V and J ends were trimmed by 8 bases and 0 bases, with 15 bases remaining between them. CDR3 nucleotide sequence: TGTGCCAGCGGCCGGAGGAGCGGGAGCACAGATACGCAGTATTTT. Its translation is CASGRRSGSTDTQYF.

The CDR3 loop is CASSLAGENIQYF. As DNA, the CDR3 is TGTGCCAGCAGCTTGGCCGGGGAAAACATTCAGTACTTC. V is TRBV5-4 and J is TRBJ2-4, with D possibly matching TRBD2 (5 bases). V dropped 0 bases and J dropped 5 bases, with 6 bases sitting between them. Germline assignment: CDR1 SGHNT and CDR2 YYREEE (reference sequence). The CDR3 covers 13 residues.